What follows are 13 T cell receptor beta chains derived from one specimen sequenced in a study of Graves' ophthalmopathy and Graves' hyperthyroidism. The TCR beta CDR3 regions underwent amplification from RNA transcripts. HTBI primers primed a first-round RT-PCR, and a second-round multiplex PCR followed. One entry per CDR3 protein, called by TCRdb with MiXCR from the multiplex PCR reads. The data contain some 410,000 distinct CDR3 sequences, roughly 20% of them singletons. Source material: peripheral blood. These receptors were taken from a woman aged 18-29 years with stable Graves' hyperthyroidism.

To note about this clonotype: Compared with germline, one end of the junction differs, possibly owing to a read error. The genes are TRBV20-1 and TRBJ2-7, with 14 positions matching TRBD2. Looked up from germline, CDR1 is DFQATT and CDR2 is SNEGSKA (reference sequence). This CDR3 is 16 amino acids long. The CDR3 DNA reads as TGCAATGCTAGAGATTTTAGACTAGCGGGAGGGCACGAGCAGTACTTC. Residues: CNARDFRLAGGHEQYF.

Many counts were recorded for this clonotype. The CDR3 DNA sequence: TGTGCCAGCAGCTCGCGACAGGGTAACACCGGGGAGCTGTTTTTT. It codes for CASSSRQGNTGELFF. The chain couples TRBV7-2 to TRBJ2-2; 7 bases agree with TRBD1. V lost 4 bases to trimming and J lost 2 bases; unmatched junction nucleotides: 4. Per germline, CDR1 SGHTA and CDR2 FQGNSA. This CDR3 comprises 15 residues.

The chain combines TRBV12-5 with TRBJ2-5; the D is unclear. Germline-derived CDR1 and CDR2 are LGHNT and FRNRAP. This CDR3 has 13 residues. V was shortened by 3 bases and J by 5 bases, with 10 bases between the two germline ends. The CDR3 DNA sequence: TGTGCTAGTGGTTTAAAATTAGGGGAGACCCAGTACTTC. It yields the protein CASGLKLGETQYF.

This clonotype was observed a few times. This chain joins TRBV4-1 and TRBJ2-7; unclear D gene. Germline V gene sequence: CDR1 MGHRA, CDR2 YSYEKL. This CDR3 spans 17 amino acids. Trimming pared 0 bases from V and 4 bases from J, leaving 19 bases between. This CDR3 is CASSQEFLLASGYEQYF. The CDR3 DNA reads as TGCGCCAGCAGCCAAGAATTTCTTCTCGCGAGTGGGTACGAGCAGTACTTC.

The rearrangement uses TRBV7-2 and TRBJ1-2; possible D gene TRBD1, 5 bases. CDR3 length: 13 residues. The germline CDR1 and CDR2 sequences are SGHTA and FQGNSA. Trimming shortened V by 9 bases and J by 6 bases, and 17 bases separated the two germline ends. CDR3 nucleotides: TGTGCCAGTAGTCCGCCGGGGGTCGATGGCTACACCTTC. It codes for CASSPPGVDGYTF. Full variable domain (missing parts from reference TRBV7-2 and TRBJ1-2): GAGVSQSPSNKVTEKGKDVELRCDPISGHTALYWYRQSLGQGLEFLIYFQGNSAPDKSGLPSDRFSAERTGGSVSTLTIQRTQQEDSAVYLCASSPPGVDGYTFGSGTRLTVV.

This clonotype was observed a few times. The chain is built from TRBV20-1 and TRBJ2-2, with 7 bases matching TRBD2. Trimming at V came to 4 bases and at J to 4 bases, leaving 9 bases not matched to a gene. CDR3 length equals 15 residues. Germline V gene data show CDR1 as DFQATT and CDR2 as SNEGSKA (reference sequence). Here the CDR3 reads CSATRLARSTGELFF. In DNA, the CDR3 is TGCAGTGCTACCCGACTAGCTCGGTCCACCGGGGAGCTGTTTTTT.

The V call is TRBV28, the J call TRBJ1-5; a weak D match, TRBD1 (6 bases). This CDR3 spans 15 amino acids. Germline V gene lookup returns CDR1 MDHEN and CDR2 SYDVKM. Between the trimmed V and J ends, which lost 3 bases and 2 bases, there was a span of 11 bases. This CDR3 reads CASSFIGGGNQPQHF. CDR3 bases: TGTGCCAGCAGTTTCATCGGGGGCGGCAATCAGCCCCAGCATTTT.

The rearrangement joins TRBV29-1 to TRBJ2-3, with D possibly matching TRBD2 (7 bases). The V and J ends lost 7 bases and 1 base respectively, with 12 bases between them. CDR1 SQVTM and CDR2 ANQGSEA come from the germline V gene. The CDR3 covers 13 residues. The CDR3 spells CSGGGPGTDTQYF. The CDR3, as DNA: TGCAGCGGGGGGGGGCCAGGCACAGATACGCAGTATTTT.

This clonotype was detected ten times or more. The chain carries TRBV28 and TRBJ2-7; 10 nucleotides line up with TRBD1. The trim removed 4 bases at V and 7 bases at J, leaving 10 bases unmatched. The CDR3 runs 15 residues. Looked up from germline, CDR1 is MDHEN and CDR2 is SYDVKM. The CDR3: CASSSSGQGPREQYF. As DNA, the CDR3 is TGTGCCAGCAGTTCCTCGGGACAGGGGCCTCGGGAGCAGTACTTC. Full variable domain (outside the CDR3, taken from reference TRBV28 and TRBJ2-7): DVKVTQSSRYLVKRTGEKVFLECVQDMDHENMFWYRQDPGLGLRLIYFSYDVKMKEKGDIPEGYSVSREKKERFSLILESASTNQTSMYLCASSSSGQGPREQYFGPGTRLTVT.

This clonotype was observed many times. The gene calls are TRBV29-1 and TRBJ2-4, with unresolved D. V was cut by 2 bases and J by 1 base, with 15 bases left in between. Germline CDR1 and CDR2: SQVTM and ANQGSEA. CDR3 length equals 16 residues. CDR3 bases: TGCAGCGTTGAAAGCTATGAGGATGCGGCCAAAAACATTCAGTACTTC. Protein sequence: CSVESYEDAAKNIQYF.

This clonotype was observed many times. This chain uses TRBV6-2 or TRBV6-3 with TRBJ2-5; D is unclear. V was trimmed by 5 bases and J by 1 base, leaving 8 bases between them. Germline CDR1 and CDR2: MNHEY and SVGEGT. CDR3 length: 13 amino acids. In DNA, the CDR3 is TGTGCCAGCAGTGCTAACATCCAAGAGACCCAGTACTTC. Its translation: CASSANIQETQYF.

V usage is TRBV11-2 and J usage is TRBJ2-7; TRBD2 matches at 11 bases. CDR3 length: 17 amino acids. CDR1 SGHAT and CDR2 FQNNGV come from the germline V gene. J gave up 2 bases and V 5 bases, and 11 bases lay outside the gene matches. CDR3 sequence reads: CASSIIAGGAKAYEQYF. The CDR3, as DNA: TGTGCCAGCAGCATTATAGCGGGGGGGGCAAAAGCCTACGAGCAGTACTTC.

This clonotype was found many times. The J gene is TRBJ2-5, the V gene TRBV20-1; TRBD2 is a possible D gene (6 bases). V gave up 5 bases and J gave up 5 bases, with 15 bases separating them. The CDR3 spans 13 residues. Per the germline V gene, CDR1 is DFQATT and CDR2 is SNEGSKA (reference sequence). The CDR3 region is CSAPPAGLETQYF. CDR3 nucleotide sequence: TGCAGTGCTCCCCCGGCGGGGTTGGAGACCCAGTACTTC.